Listed below are T cell receptor beta chains from one sample, sequenced in a study of T cell responses to AZD1222 COVID-19 vaccine. Generated by immunoSEQ multiplex PCR, the TCRdb table keeps only in-frame clones and is missing some. This table holds some 84,000 clones, roughly 89% found once. This material consisted of peripheral blood, taken 28 days after the second AZD1222 dose. Every receptor here comes from an adult who received the AZD1222 COVID-19 vaccine. Each CDR3 is given with its conserved first and last residue. The D gene is left open where the match is weak. The listing skips clone size in some rows; elsewhere it reads once, few, many or a size class.

clone_size d_call j_call v_call cdr3_aa cdr3_nt
- - TRBJ2-7 TRBV21-1 CASSKGLRGTDSYEQYF TGTGCCAGCAGCAAAGGGCTCCGAGGGACGGACTCCTACGAGCAGTACTTC
- TRBD1 TRBJ1-5 TRBV28 CASSSPGTGSSNQPQHF TGTGCCAGCAGTTCCCCCGGGACAGGGAGCTCAAATCAGCCCCAGCATTTT
- TRBD1 TRBJ2-7 TRBV19 CASSSRTGSYEQYF TGTGCCAGTAGTAGCCGGACAGGTTCCTACGAGCAGTACTTC
- TRBD1 TRBJ2-7 TRBV7-9 CASSLTGVEQYF TGTGCCAGCAGCTTAACAGGGGTCGAGCAGTACTTC
few TRBD2 TRBJ2-2 TRBV10-3 CAISGAGGARTGELFF TGTGCCATCAGTGGTGCGGGGGGCGCCCGGACCGGGGAGCTGTTTTTT
- - TRBJ2-1 TRBV15 CATSSPGRAVNEQFF TGTGCCACCAGCTCCCCGGGCAGGGCGGTGAATGAGCAGTTCTTC
- - TRBJ1-2 TRBV3-1/TRBV3-2 CASSQGRTYYGYTF TGTGCCAGCAGCCAAGGGCGGACCTACTATGGCTACACCTTC
- - TRBJ2-5 TRBV2 CASRKAVTRETQYF TGTGCCAGCAGGAAAGCGGTAACCCGAGAGACCCAGTACTTC
- TRBD1 TRBJ1-1 TRBV6-2/TRBV6-3 CASSLRDRVNTEAFF TGTGCCAGCAGTCTCCGGGACAGGGTCAACACTGAAGCTTTCTTT
- - TRBJ1-4 TRBV12-3/TRBV12-4 CASRGQGNEKLFF TGTGCCAGCAGAGGTCAGGGGAATGAAAAACTGTTTTTT
- - TRBJ1-2 TRBV19 CASRRDYGYTF TGTGCCAGCAGAAGGGACTATGGCTACACCTTC
once TRBD1 TRBJ1-1 TRBV7-2 CASSLQGATEAFF TGTGCCAGCAGCTTACAGGGGGCCACTGAAGCTTTCTTT
- - TRBJ1-1 TRBV28 CASSSPGAGSTEAFF TGTGCCAGCAGTTCTCCAGGGGCTGGGAGCACTGAAGCTTTCTTT
- - TRBJ1-5 TRBV19 CASSERGNGKPQHF TGTGCCAGTAGCGAAAGGGGAAACGGGAAGCCCCAGCATTTT
once - TRBJ2-7 TRBV6-2/TRBV6-3 CASSYTENYEQYF TGTGCCAGCAGTTACACAGAGAACTACGAGCAGTACTTC
- - TRBJ2-7 TRBV18 CASSPEGSEQYF TGTGCCAGCTCACCCGAGGGGTCCGAGCAGTACTTC
- - TRBJ1-6 TRBV7-2 CASSLDQGGDSPLHF TGTGCCAGCAGCTTAGATCAGGGCGGAGATTCACCCCTCCACTTT
- TRBD1 TRBJ1-4 TRBV7-9 CASSFIQGVGEKLFF TGTGCCAGCAGCTTCATACAGGGGGTTGGGGAAAAACTGTTTTTT
- TRBD2 TRBJ2-7 TRBV10-3 CASRGGAYEQYF TGTGCCAGCCGGGGGGGAGCCTACGAGCAGTACTTC
- TRBD1 TRBJ2-7 TRBV4-3 CASSQGGDRDNEQYF TGCGCCAGCAGCCAAGGGGGGGACAGGGACAACGAGCAGTACTTC
- - TRBJ2-6 TRBV27 CASRNRAGANVLTF TGTGCCAGCAGAAACAGGGCTGGGGCCAACGTCCTGACTTTC
- - TRBJ1-6 TRBV27 CASSFGRGNSPLHF TGTGCCAGCAGTTTCGGCAGGGGTAATTCACCCCTCCACTTT
- - TRBJ2-5 TRBV6-5 CASSYLGGEETQYF TGTGCCAGCAGTTACCTGGGCGGCGAAGAGACCCAGTACTTC
- TRBD1 TRBJ2-1 TRBV12-5 CASGGQGTYEQFF TGTGCTAGTGGGGGACAGGGGACCTATGAGCAGTTCTTC
- TRBD1 TRBJ1-6 TRBV19 CASRGTGQGYSPLHF TGTGCCAGTCGGGGCACGGGACAGGGGTATTCACCCCTCCACTTT
once - TRBJ2-5 TRBV27 CASSLSGQGRRETQYF TGTGCCAGCAGTTTATCGGGCCAGGGCCGACGGGAGACCCAGTACTTC
- - TRBJ1-3 TRBV4-3 CASSQEAKRGNTIYF TGCGCCAGCAGCCAAGAGGCCAAACGAGGAAACACCATATATTTT
- - TRBJ1-2 TRBV5-4 CASSLAEVGDGGYTF TGTGCCAGCAGCTTGGCGGAGGTGGGGGACGGTGGCTACACCTTC
few TRBD2 TRBJ2-2 TRBV7-2 CASSLMGGRMGTGELFF TGTGCCAGCAGCCTGATGGGGGGGAGGATGGGCACCGGGGAGCTGTTTTTT
- - TRBJ2-1 TRBV7-2 CASSLGSRDEQFF TGTGCCAGCAGCTTAGGCAGCCGGGATGAGCAGTTCTTC
- - TRBJ1-3 TRBV5-1 CASSLDPTLGNTIYF TGCGCCAGCAGCTTGGATCCCACCCTTGGAAACACCATATATTTT
few TRBD1 TRBJ1-2 TRBV3-1/TRBV3-2 CASSPWDRAIYGYTF TGTGCCAGCAGCCCGTGGGACAGGGCGATCTATGGCTACACCTTC
- - TRBJ2-7 TRBV7-3 CASSDSYEQYF TGTGCCAGCAGCGATTCCTACGAGCAGTACTTC
- TRBD1 TRBJ2-2 TRBV10-3 CAISELGTGDGELFF TGTGCCATCAGTGAGCTTGGGACAGGGGATGGGGAGCTGTTTTTT
- - TRBJ1-3 TRBV5-8 CASSLGQPGNTIYF TGTGCCAGCAGCTTGGGTCAGCCTGGAAACACCATATATTTT
few TRBD2 TRBJ2-7 TRBV5-1 CASSPTLGLAGAYEQYF TGCGCCAGCAGCCCTACTCTGGGACTAGCGGGGGCCTACGAGCAGTACTTC
once TRBD1 TRBJ1-2 TRBV7-3 CASSPQGTDYGYTF TGTGCCAGCAGCCCACAGGGGACCGACTATGGCTACACCTTC
- - TRBJ2-6 TRBV7-3 CASGLDPGEANVLTF TGTGCCAGCGGGCTGGACCCCGGCGAGGCCAACGTCCTGACTTTC